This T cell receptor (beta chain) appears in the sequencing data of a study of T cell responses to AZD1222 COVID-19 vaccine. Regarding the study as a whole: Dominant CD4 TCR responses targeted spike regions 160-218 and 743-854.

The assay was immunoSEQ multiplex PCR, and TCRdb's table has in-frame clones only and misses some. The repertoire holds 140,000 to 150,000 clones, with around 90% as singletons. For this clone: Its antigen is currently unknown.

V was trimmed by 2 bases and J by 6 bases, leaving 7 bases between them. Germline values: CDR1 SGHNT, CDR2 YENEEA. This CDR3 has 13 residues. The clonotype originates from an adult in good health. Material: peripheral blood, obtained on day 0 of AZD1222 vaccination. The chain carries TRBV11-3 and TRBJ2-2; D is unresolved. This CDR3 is CASSLSVSGELFF. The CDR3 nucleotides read TGTGCCAGCAGCTTAAGCGTCTCCGGGGAGCTGTTTTTT. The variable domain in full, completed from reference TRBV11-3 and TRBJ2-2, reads EAGVVQSPRYKIIEKKQPVAFWCNPISGHNTLYWYLQNLGQGPELLIRYENEEAVDDSQLPKDRFSAERLKGVDSTLKIQPAELGDSAVYLCASSLSVSGELFFGEGSRLTVL.